These T cell receptor beta chains were read from a single sample in a study of T cell repertoires in cytomegalovirus infection. In TCRdb, the reads were re-called with MiXCR into one record per CDR3 protein. This table holds 680,000 or so distinct CDR3 sequences, less than 40% found once. Sequenced input: PBMCs. These receptors were collected from a human donor in good health (CMV status not recorded). Some clones in this sample may be carry-over from other donors' samples. Both conserved end residues are trimmed from each CDR3. The order of the fields is V gene, CDR3 protein.

V: TRBV5-1
CDR3: ASSTSTGVTGETQY

V: TRBV6-5
CDR3: ASSYSENSIYGYT

V: TRBV28
CDR3: ASSRTGQDYGYT

V: TRBV12-3/TRBV12-4
CDR3: ASSLGTGGVFYSNQPQH

V: TRBV7-2
CDR3: ASSLVSGLPYNEQF

V: TRBV5-1
CDR3: ASSSGGSGTYNEQF

V: TRBV11-2
CDR3: ASSLGARGTSGQETQY

V: TRBV10-3
CDR3: AARGASLQDNEQF

V: TRBV7-3
CDR3: ASSLIGGQGVLNTEAF

V: TRBV7-6
CDR3: ASSYSLAGGSYEQY

V: TRBV6-1
CDR3: ASSPMPATLTGIGNQPQH

V: TRBV27
CDR3: ASSLSRGRALTGELF

V: TRBV7-3
CDR3: ASSFGGPDTDTQY

V: TRBV5-1
CDR3: ASSLNGQGQAF

V: TRBV7-2
CDR3: ASSSGQGYGYT

V: TRBV2
CDR3: ASSESGRAGELF

V: TRBV7-9
CDR3: ASSFKWERMNTEAF

V: TRBV23-1
CDR3: ASSPTREVPDTQY

V: TRBV12-3/TRBV12-4
CDR3: ASSLGGPGQSNQPQH

V: TRBV7-2
CDR3: ASSSRDSYNSPLH

V: TRBV6-5
CDR3: ASSYRTGDGELF

V: TRBV4-1
CDR3: ASSRATGVGEKLF

V: TRBV4-1
CDR3: ASSQSPVHEQF

V: TRBV5-1
CDR3: ASQGPALRGDEQY

V: TRBV28
CDR3: ASSWNPGSLQY

V: TRBV6-5
CDR3: ASRETGAAPGYGYT

V: TRBV28
CDR3: ASSFPPLAGGRDTQY

V: TRBV5-4
CDR3: ASRAPGQGRSVTQY

V: TRBV28
CDR3: ASSWTSGSPYEQY

V: TRBV30
CDR3: ASRQGVFGAF

V: TRBV19
CDR3: ASSSLGLGGLGETQY

V: TRBV7-2
CDR3: ASSLVTGGKETQY

V: TRBV3-1
CDR3: ASSQPGLTGTYEQY

V: TRBV24-1
CDR3: ATSDGDRDYGYT

V: TRBV2
CDR3: ASSESAGANTEAF

V: TRBV5-4
CDR3: ASSLGDKFYEQY

V: TRBV5-5
CDR3: ASSWGRGNTDTQY

V: TRBV7-9
CDR3: ASSLSYQETQY

V: TRBV7-2
CDR3: ASSPVGGTNTQY

V: TRBV12-3/TRBV12-4
CDR3: ASIGQQETQY

V: TRBV6-1
CDR3: ASSETGGPYEQY